This TCR beta chain was found in a study of long-term antiretroviral therapy in people with HIV. Overall study: In the earliest collections, sampling predates the 2015 immediate-ART recommendation by about a decade. Study results and caveats: The data indicate that diversity increased after ART but remained below transplant donor controls.

Of note for this clone: No antigen is known for it.

The ends were cut back, 9 bases at V and 1 base at J, with 18 bases in the middle. CDR1 and CDR2 (germline): ENHRY, SYGVKD. CDR3 size: 16 residues. Run at survey level, the immunoSEQ assay was version v3.0. Per-sample targets for sequencing were about 40,000-50,000 T-cell genomes. The protocol was immunoSEQ multiplex PCR, while the TCRdb copy is restricted to in-frame clones and leaves out a portion. The table includes 32,000 or so clones, over 80% detected once. There were no participants with HIV treated outside the United States. The chain has TRBV10-3 and TRBJ2-2; perhaps TRBD2 as D (7 bases). The source is a man in his fifties with HIV. The input for sequencing was unsorted PBMCs, taken 3.2 years before starting antiretroviral therapy. The CDR3 region has the DNA TGTGCCATTCGCGAGGGGGGCGGGAGGAACACCGGGGAGCTGTTTTTT. Protein product: CAIREGGGRNTGELFF.